The rows below give T cell receptor beta chains drawn from one sample of a study of identical twins. TCRdb redid the calling of the 5' RACE reads with MiXCR, one entry per CDR3 protein. The sample contains 350,000 to 500,000 distinct CDR3 sequences, roughly 18% of which appear only once. Sequencing used naive T cells sorted from blood. The receptor source for this set is a man aged 50 to 60 in good health. CDR3s include the opening cysteine and the closing phenylalanine or tryptophan. A D gene is named only where the DNA matches it firmly. Not all rows give a size; the values are once, few, many and, for expanded clones, a class.

cdr3_length	d_call	v_call	clone_size	j_call	cdr3_nt	cdr3_aa
16	NA	TRBV7-9	NA	TRBJ2-1	TGTGCCAGCAGCTTAGCTCAGCGCCTGGGAAACAATGAGCAGTTCTTC	CASSLAQRLGNNEQFF
12	NA	TRBV4-1	NA	TRBJ2-4	TGCGCCAGCAGCCAAGACCCAAACATTCAGTACTTC	CASSQDPNIQYF
17	NA	TRBV21-1	NA	TRBJ2-1	TGTGCCAGCAGCAAGGACCTTAGAGGACCCAAACGGTGTGAGCAGTTCTTC	CASSKDLRGPKRCEQFF
16	TRBD2	TRBV4-1	few	TRBJ2-7	TGCGCCAGCAGCCAAGGGACTAGCTGGGAGGGTTACGAGCAGTACTTC	CASSQGTSWEGYEQYF
18	TRBD2	TRBV4-3	NA	TRBJ2-7	TGCGCCAGCAGCCAAGAAGCCCCGGGGGTAGCGGGCTCCTACGAGCAGTACTTC	CASSQEAPGVAGSYEQYF
12	NA	TRBV9	NA	TRBJ2-2	TGTGCCAGCAGCGTACTATCCGGGGAGCTGTTTTTT	CASSVLSGELFF
21	TRBD2	TRBV3-1	NA	TRBJ2-2	TGTGCCAGCAGCGCTACTCAGGATGGACTAGCGGGGACCCGCTGGACCGGGGAGCTGTTTTTT	CASSATQDGLAGTRWTGELFF
14	NA	TRBV18	NA	TRBJ1-1	TGTGCCAGCTCACCACCGGTGAAGACGTCTGAAGCTTTCTTT	CASSPPVKTSEAFF
16	TRBD1	TRBV7-6	NA	TRBJ2-7	TGTGCCAGCAGCTTACTGACAGGGGGGGGCTCCTACGAGCAGTACTTC	CASSLLTGGGSYEQYF
12	NA	TRBV29-1	NA	TRBJ1-1	TGCAGCGTTGTAGAAGGGAGGACTGAAGCTTTCTTT	CSVVEGRTEAFF
14	NA	TRBV20-1	NA	TRBJ2-1	TGCAGTGCAAGACGGGGAGGAACCTACAATGAGCAGTTCTTC	CSARRGGTYNEQFF
13	NA	TRBV29-1	many	TRBJ1-2	TGCAGCGTTGCAAGGGGCTCGGACTATGGCTACACCTTC	CSVARGSDYGYTF
13	NA	TRBV12-3/TRBV12-4	many	TRBJ1-5	TGTGCCAGCAGTATTCGTAGCAATCAGCCCCAGCATTTT	CASSIRSNQPQHF
15	NA	TRBV4-3	NA	TRBJ2-5	TGCGCCAGCAGCACCCGCCCAGGACATCGAGAGACCCAGTACTTC	CASSTRPGHRETQYF
15	NA	TRBV27	NA	TRBJ2-7	TGTGCCAGCAGTCTTTCGTGGAGGAGCTCCTACGAGCAGTACTTC	CASSLSWRSSYEQYF
12	TRBD1	TRBV30	many	TRBJ2-7	TGTGCCTGGGGGGACAGCTACTACGAGCAGTACTTC	CAWGDSYYEQYF
14	NA	TRBV12-3/TRBV12-4	many	TRBJ2-7	TGTGCCAGCAGACTCGGACCGAGCTCCTACGAGCAGTACTTC	CASRLGPSSYEQYF
12	NA	TRBV20-1	NA	TRBJ1-1	TGCAGTGCTGCACAACTGTCAACTGAAGCTTTCTTT	CSAAQLSTEAFF
18	NA	TRBV6-1	few	TRBJ2-3	TGTGCCAGCAGGCCTCCGAGGGTTCAGCGAGAAAGCACAGATACGCAGTATTTT	CASRPPRVQRESTDTQYF
15	TRBD1	TRBV6-5	NA	TRBJ2-7	TGTGCCAGCAGTTACGCGGCAGGGGGTTTCTACGAGCAGTACTTC	CASSYAAGGFYEQYF
15	NA	TRBV4-1	many	TRBJ2-5	TGCGCCAGCAGCCAAAATGGAGGGGGAGGAGAGACCCAGTACTTC	CASSQNGGGGETQYF
14	NA	TRBV20-1	many	TRBJ2-7	TGCAGTGCTAGAGAGCCCCGGCAGGCCTACGAGCAGTACTTC	CSAREPRQAYEQYF
18	TRBD1	TRBV12-3/TRBV12-4	NA	TRBJ2-2	TGTGCCAGCAGCAGAAGGCTGGGACAGGGATCGAACACCGGGGAGCTGTTTTTT	CASSRRLGQGSNTGELFF
14	NA	TRBV19	many	TRBJ1-5	TGTGCCAGTAGTGCCAGGACAGTTGGACAGCCCCAGCATTTT	CASSARTVGQPQHF
18	TRBD2	TRBV11-1	many	TRBJ2-1	TGTGCCAGCAGCCCTCTAGTCCGACTAGCGGGAGCTTCTGATGAGCAGTTCTTC	CASSPLVRLAGASDEQFF
13	TRBD2	TRBV15	many	TRBJ2-2	TGTGCCACCAGCATAGCGGGAGCCGGGGAGCTGTTTTTT	CATSIAGAGELFF
15	NA	TRBV6-2/TRBV6-3	NA	TRBJ2-7	TGTGCCAGCAGTTACTCGACCGGCGGGACCTACGAGCAGTACTTC	CASSYSTGGTYEQYF
11	NA	TRBV27	NA	TRBJ2-7	TGTGCCAGCAGTTTCGACGGCGAGCAGTACTTC	CASSFDGEQYF
17	TRBD1	TRBV3-1	once	TRBJ1-5	TGTGCCAGCAGCCAAGAAGGTACCCACAGGGGTGGTCAGCCCCAGCATTTT	CASSQEGTHRGGQPQHF
15	NA	TRBV30	NA	TRBJ2-1	TGTGCCTGGAGTGCTTCGGGGAGCGTGAGCAATGAGCAGTTCTTC	CAWSASGSVSNEQFF
11	NA	TRBV19	few	TRBJ2-1	TGTGCCAGTGGGAGGTTCTCTGAGCAGTTCTTC	CASGRFSEQFF
11	NA	TRBV7-2	NA	TRBJ2-5	TGTGCCAGCAGCCTCATATTCACCCAGTACTTC	CASSLIFTQYF
14	NA	TRBV25-1	NA	TRBJ2-1	TGTGCCAGCAGCCCCACGGGACGTAACAATGAGCAGTTCTTC	CASSPTGRNNEQFF
15	NA	TRBV21-1	NA	TRBJ2-7	TGTGCCAACTCAGAGAGACTCACGAGCTCCTACGAGCAGTACTTC	CANSERLTSSYEQYF
15	TRBD2	TRBV29-1	many	TRBJ2-1	TGCACCCTTCGCCCTACTAGCGGTCGATACAATGAGCAGTTCTTC	CTLRPTSGRYNEQFF
12	NA	TRBV7-2	once	TRBJ2-1	TGTGCCAGCAGCTTAGCTCGCCACGAGCAGTTCTTC	CASSLARHEQFF
14	TRBD1	TRBV19	NA	TRBJ1-2	TGTGCCAGTTTATCCGGGGACAGGCTGTATGACTACACCTTC	CASLSGDRLYDYTF
15	TRBD1	TRBV5-1	NA	TRBJ2-3	TGCGCCAGCAGCTTAGGGACAGGTGACACAGATACGCAGTATTTT	CASSLGTGDTDTQYF
12	NA	TRBV6-5	few	TRBJ2-1	TGTGCCAGCAGCCGCCCAGAAGGACCAAAGTTCTTC	CASSRPEGPKFF
15	TRBD1	TRBV10-3	many	TRBJ1-1	TGTGCCATCAGTGAGTCTGGGGTACAGGGGACTGAAGCTTTCTTT	CAISESGVQGTEAFF
14	NA	TRBV20-1	NA	TRBJ2-7	TGCAGTGCTAGAACCCGGGACTCAGATTACGAGCAGTACTTC	CSARTRDSDYEQYF
11	NA	TRBV7-9	NA	TRBJ2-2	TGTGCCAGTGGTTGGGCCGGGGAGCTGTTTTTT	CASGWAGELFF
15	NA	TRBV5-1	many	TRBJ1-1	TGCGCCAGCAGCCCTCAGGAGGGGGTGGGCACTGAAGCTTTCTTT	CASSPQEGVGTEAFF
16	TRBD2	TRBV20-1	many	TRBJ2-3	TGCAGTGCACCGACTAGCGGGAGGGCCGGCACAGATACGCAGTATTTT	CSAPTSGRAGTDTQYF
13	NA	TRBV20-1	NA	TRBJ2-5	TGCAGTGCTAGGGTTGGGGGCCAAGAGACCCAGTACTTC	CSARVGGQETQYF
13	NA	TRBV6-2/TRBV6-3	once	TRBJ2-1	TGTGCCAGCAGAGACGGAGGTTCCGGTGAGCAGTTCTTC	CASRDGGSGEQFF
12	NA	TRBV7-9	few	TRBJ2-2	TGTGCCAGCAGCTTTGGGGTGAGGGAGCTGTTTTTT	CASSFGVRELFF
14	NA	TRBV12-3/TRBV12-4	NA	TRBJ2-7	TGTGCCAGCAGTTTAGACGGGAGACGCTACGAGCAGTACTTC	CASSLDGRRYEQYF
16	NA	TRBV12-3/TRBV12-4	many	TRBJ2-4	TGTGCCAGCAGCCCTATTAGCGGAGGCCCCAAAAACATTCAGTACTTC	CASSPISGGPKNIQYF
12	NA	TRBV12-3/TRBV12-4	NA	TRBJ2-7	TGTGCCAGCAGTTTTGGGGCAAACGAGCAGTACTTC	CASSFGANEQYF
16	NA	TRBV7-2	few	TRBJ2-1	TGTGCCAGCAGCAACTGGAACGGCCCCCAGCTCAACGAGCAGTTCTTC	CASSNWNGPQLNEQFF
12	NA	TRBV2	NA	TRBJ1-5	TGTGCCAGCACCCTTAGCAATCAGCCCCAGCATTTT	CASTLSNQPQHF
13	NA	TRBV20-1	NA	TRBJ2-2	TGCAGTGCGTCGGGTCCCAACACCGGGGAGCTGTTTTTT	CSASGPNTGELFF
13	NA	TRBV7-9	few	TRBJ2-7	TGTGCCAGCAGTTTCTCAACAGGCTACGAGCAGTACTTC	CASSFSTGYEQYF
12	NA	TRBV7-9	once	TRBJ2-3	TGTGCCAGCAGCTTAGCGGTGGAGGGACAGTATTTT	CASSLAVEGQYF